The sequence of this T cell receptor beta chain was determined in a study of preoperative IRX-2 immunotherapy in early breast cancer. CDR3 length: 15 amino acids. Trimming left V 6 bases short and J 7 bases short, with 19 bases between. In germline, CDR1 is LNHDA, CDR2 SQIVND (reference sequence). Repertoires were generated with immunoSEQ multiplex PCR, while TCRdb's copy carries only in-frame clones and drops some. The sample contains fewer than 30,000 clones, almost 90% of which appear only once. As for treatment: preoperative locoregional IRX-2 cytokine immunotherapy. Patients received preoperative, locoregional IRX-2 cytokine immunotherapy in a phase Ib study.

The sample was gathered from a patient treated with IRX-2 immunotherapy. The sequence was collected from a human donor with breast cancer. V is TRBV19 and J is TRBJ2-1; no clear D. This chain's CDR3 is CASSLRRPSRNEQFF. The CDR3 nucleotides are TGTGCCAGTAGCCTACGTCGGCCCTCCAGAAATGAGCAGTTCTTC. The whole variable domain, remainder taken from reference TRBV19 and TRBJ2-1, is DGGITQSPKYLFRKEGQNVTLSCEQNLNHDAMYWYRQDPGQGLRLIYYSQIVNDFQKGDIAEGYSVSREKKESFPLTVTSAQKNPTAFYLCASSLRRPSRNEQFFGPGTRLTVL.